A single sample gave rise to the 27 T cell receptor beta chains below, sequenced in a study of technical replicates of blood from a few donors. Data came from immunoSEQ multiplex PCR; TCRdb stores just in-frame clones and leaves some out. The repertoire holds over 65,000 clones, with 94% as singletons. The sample was T cells isolated from PBMCs. The receptors come from a human donor in good health.

The table lists this clone with a few counts. The chain's CDR3 is CASRAASGATYEQYF. DNA of the CDR3: TGTGCCAGCAGGGCCGCTAGCGGGGCAACCTACGAGCAGTACTTC. The rearrangement uses TRBV11-3 and TRBJ2-7, with 9 bases that match TRBD2. This CDR3 has 15 residues. CDR1 is SGHNT, CDR2 YENEEA, per germline. V gave up 6 bases and J gave up 2 bases; unmatched junction bases: 8.

The chain carries TRBV28 and TRBJ2-1, with D perhaps matching TRBD2 (6 bases). Trimming shortened V by 5 bases and J by 0 bases, and 17 bases separated the two germline ends. Germline CDR1 MDHEN, CDR2 SYDVKM. The CDR3 runs 17 residues. The CDR3 DNA follows: TGTGCCAGCAGTCTATCCGGGGGTGGGAGCTCCTACAATGAGCAGTTCTTC. It yields the protein CASSLSGGGSSYNEQFF.

V and J are TRBV4-2 and TRBJ1-1; possibly TRBD1 for D (6 bases). V lost 1 base and J lost 11, with 23 bases in between. The CDR3 is made up of 16 amino acids. Germline lookup yields CDR1 LGHNA and CDR2 YNFKEQ. The DNA of the CDR3 is TGTGCCAGCAGCCAAGTCCCGACGACAGGTCCTCCGGGGGCTTTCTTT. It encodes CASSQVPTTGPPGAFF.

This clone is a singleton in its sample. The chain couples TRBV6-1 to TRBJ2-5, with a tentative D call TRBD2 (6 bases). The CDR3 has 15 residues. Deletions cut 5 bases from V and 1 base from J, with 14 bases between. Per germline, CDR1 MNHNS and CDR2 SASEGT. As DNA, the CDR3 is TGTGCCAGCAGTCCTCTGCGGGACTTCCAAGAGACCCAGTACTTC. Translating gives CASSPLRDFQETQYF.

The chain employs TRBV1 and TRBJ1-4; the table's TRBD1 call for D was not verified on the DNA. TRBV1 is labeled a pseudogene. The CDR3 is made up of 11 amino acids. The CDR3 DNA is TGCACCAGCAGACAGCTTGAAAAACTGTTTTTT. Protein: CTSRQLEKLFF.

The chain combines TRBV2 with TRBJ1-5; D gene unclear. V dropped 8 bases and J dropped 6 bases, with 17 bases sitting between them. The CDR3 is 14 residues long. The germline V gene has CDR1 SNHLY and CDR2 FYNNEI. CDR3 in amino acids: CASDAIEGTQPQHF. CDR3 nucleotide sequence: TGTGCCAGCGATGCGATAGAGGGTACTCAGCCCCAGCATTTT.

Written as DNA, the CDR3 is TGCGCCAGCAGCCTTCAGGGGGACGATGGCTACACCTTC. Amino acid sequence: CASSLQGDDGYTF. The gene calls are TRBV5-1 and TRBJ1-2; 7 positions agree with TRBD1. Germline V CDR1 and CDR2: SGHRS, YFSETQ. The CDR3 spans 13 residues. V lost 4 bases to trimming and J lost 6 bases; unmatched junction nucleotides: 6.

The chain employs TRBV4-1 and TRBJ2-1; TRBD2 aligns across 10 bases. The CDR3 runs 19 residues. V lost 4 bases and J lost 5; bases outside the gene matches: 17. CDR1 is MGHRA and CDR2 is YSYEKL in the germline V gene. The CDR3 reads CASSRIIIFSGRSDNEQFF. CDR3 nucleotides: TGCGCCAGCAGCCGTATCATTATTTTTAGCGGGAGGTCCGACAATGAGCAGTTCTTC.

The gene calls are TRBV7-8 and TRBJ2-3, with 9 bases that match TRBD1. Trimming took 8 bases from V and 0 from J; bases not matched to a gene: 12. The CDR3 is 17 amino acids. The germline V gene has CDR1 SGHVS and CDR2 FQNEAQ. CDR3: CASRTGGVLFSTDTQYF. The CDR3 nucleotides are TGTGCCAGCCGAACAGGGGGCGTTCTCTTTAGCACAGATACGCAGTATTTT.

This chain connects TRBV25-1 to TRBJ2-5, with 11 nucleotides matching TRBD2. Germline V gives CDR1 MGHDK, CDR2 SYGVNS. V lost 7 bases and J lost 1; bases outside the gene matches: 14. The CDR3 extends over 18 amino acids. The CDR3 here is CASISGGGPSTAQETQYF. In DNA, the CDR3 is TGTGCCAGCATTAGCGGGGGGGGCCCTTCTACCGCCCAAGAGACCCAGTACTTC.

The V gene is TRBV7-2, the J gene TRBJ2-5; perhaps TRBD2 as D (5 bases). CDR1 and CDR2 from the germline V gene are SGHTA and FQGNSA. The CDR3 contains 15 residues. Trimming pared 4 bases from V and 5 bases from J, leaving 17 bases between. CDR3 sequence (DNA): TGTGCCAGCAGCTCACAAACTACTAGGTTTGAGACCCAGTACTTC. Amino acids: CASSSQTTRFETQYF.

This chain uses TRBV5-4 with TRBJ1-1; weak D call: TRBD1 (6 bases). Germline-derived CDR1 and CDR2 are SGHNT and YYREEE (reference sequence). CDR3 size: 13 residues. V lost 7 bases to trimming and J lost 7 bases, with 17 bases between them. Written as DNA, the CDR3 is TGTGCCAGCCAGGGACACCCGAACGGTGAAGCTTTCTTT. It specifies CASQGHPNGEAFF. The whole variable domain, filled in from reference TRBV5-4 and TRBJ1-1, reads ETGVTQSPTHLIKTRGQQVTLRCSSQSGHNTVSWYQQALGQGPQFIFQYYREEENGRGNFPPRFSGLQFPNYSSELNVNALELDDSALYLCASQGHPNGEAFFGQGTRLTVV.

The chain employs TRBV9 and TRBJ1-1, with D possibly being TRBD1 (5 bases). In germline, CDR1 is SGDLS, CDR2 YYNGEE. The V end was cut by 0 bases, the J end by 0 bases, with 12 bases between. This CDR3 region has 16 residues. CDR3 sequence reads: CASSVGVGGMNTEAFF. The CDR3 bases are TGTGCCAGCAGCGTAGGGGTCGGGGGAATGAACACTGAAGCTTTCTTT.

V and J are TRBV30 and TRBJ2-7; 8 bases agree with TRBD1. Germline V gives CDR1 GTSNPN, CDR2 SVGIG (reference sequence). With V trimmed by 4 bases and J by 3 bases, 5 bases remained unmatched. CDR3 length: 13 amino acids. CDR3 nucleotide sequence: TGTGCCTGGAATACAGGGGGTGGCTACGAGCAGTACTTC. Residues: CAWNTGGGYEQYF.

DNA for the CDR3: TGTGCCAGCAAAGCGGCCTACACCGGGGAGCTGTTTTTT. It codes for CASKAAYTGELFF. This chain uses TRBV6-5 with TRBJ2-2; a possible D gene is TRBD2 (5 bases). The germline gives CDR1 MNHEY, CDR2 SVGAGI. The CDR3 loop spans 13 amino acids. Trimming removed 7 bases from V and 3 bases from J, with 9 bases in between.

The rearrangement joins TRBV4-1 to TRBJ2-7, with D uncertain. CDR3 length: 13 residues. Germline values: CDR1 MGHRA, CDR2 YSYEKL. V shed 2 bases and J shed 3 bases, with 8 bases lying between them. This CDR3 is CASSQPHSYEQYF. The CDR3 coding sequence is TGCGCCAGCAGCCAACCCCACAGCTACGAGCAGTACTTC.

The chain has TRBV6-1 and TRBJ2-3, with TRBD2 matching 8 bases. Per germline, CDR1 MNHNS and CDR2 SASEGT. The V and J ends lost 7 bases and 5 bases, in that order; junction bases with no gene match: 11. This CDR3 is built from 15 residues. The CDR3 DNA follows: TGTGCCAGCATGAGCGCGGGGGGCCGTGGAGATACGCAGTATTTT. It specifies CASMSAGGRGDTQYF.

The CDR3 nucleotides read TGTGCCAGCAGCCAAGCGTCTAGCGGGGGCTACGAGCAGTACTTC. Its protein product is CASSQASSGGYEQYF. This chain links TRBV4-2 with TRBJ2-7; 10 positions agree with TRBD2. V shed 1 base and J 3 bases; nucleotides not matched to a gene: 3. The CDR3 contains 15 residues. CDR1 LGHNA and CDR2 YNFKEQ come from the germline V gene.

V is TRBV15 and J is TRBJ1-4; unclear D gene. CDR3 length: 15 residues. Germline V gene lookup returns CDR1 LNHNV and CDR2 YYDKDF (reference sequence). V lost 1 base and J 7 bases, leaving 13 bases between the germline ends. CDR3 amino acids: CATSRASIRGEKLFF. The DNA of the CDR3 is TGTGCCACCAGCAGAGCATCAATACGGGGTGAAAAACTGTTTTTT.

The rearrangement links TRBV20-1 to TRBJ1-1, with unresolved D. CDR3 length equals 11 residues. Germline CDR1 DFQATT, CDR2 SNEGSKA (reference sequence). V was pared by 5 bases and J by 4 bases, with 8 bases between. In DNA, the CDR3 is TGCAGTGCTCCTAGTGCCACTGAAGCTTTCTTT. Translated: CSAPSATEAFF.

This chain joins TRBV5-6 and TRBJ2-7, with TRBD1 identical over 7 bases. Germline trimming cut 4 bases from V and 6 bases from J; bases unmatched to any gene: 10. CDR3 length: 14 residues. The V gene's germline CDR1 is SGHDT and CDR2 YYEEEE. CDR3 region: CASSQDRTFGEQYF. The CDR3 DNA reads TGTGCCAGCAGCCAGGACAGGACCTTTGGCGAGCAGTACTTC.

V is TRBV7-2 and J is TRBJ2-7, with TRBD2 matching 8 bases. Looked up from germline, CDR1 is SGHTA and CDR2 is FQGNSA. V gave up 4 bases and J gave up 6 bases; unmatched junction bases: 5. This CDR3 has 13 amino acids. CDR3 amino acids: CASSWTSLGEQYF. CDR3 bases: TGTGCCAGCAGCTGGACTAGCCTGGGCGAGCAGTACTTC.

CDR3 residues: CASSQGRTSAYEQYF. The CDR3 DNA reads as TGTGCCAGCAGCCAAGGAAGGACTAGTGCATACGAGCAGTACTTC. The chain carries TRBV4-2 and TRBJ2-7, with 7 positions matching TRBD2. The V segment lost 1 base and the J segment 4 bases; nucleotides outside the gene matches: 7. Per germline, CDR1 LGHNA and CDR2 YNFKEQ. The CDR3 length is 15 residues.

The rearrangement links TRBV7-9 to TRBJ2-7; perhaps TRBD2 as D (5 bases). Deletions cut 6 bases from V and 0 bases from J, with 12 bases between. The CDR3 runs to 14 residues. Looked up from germline, CDR1 is SEHNR and CDR2 is FQNEAQ (reference sequence). This CDR3 reads CASSSSGTSYEQYF. DNA of the CDR3: TGTGCCAGCAGTTCCAGCGGCACCTCCTACGAGCAGTACTTC.

This clone appeared a few times. This chain connects TRBV2 to TRBJ2-3; 7 bases are a match to TRBD2. Germline trimming cut 6 bases from V and 5 bases from J; bases unmatched to any gene: 2. The CDR3 contains 12 residues. CDR1 SNHLY and CDR2 FYNNEI come from the germline V gene. CDR3 coding DNA: TGTGCCAGCAGGGAGCGGGGAGATACGCAGTATTTT. Translated: CASRERGDTQYF.

This clone was seen once. The gene calls are TRBV19 and TRBJ2-1; D gene ambiguous. V lost 4 bases to trimming and J lost 2 bases, with 6 bases between them. Germline lookup yields CDR1 LNHDA and CDR2 SQIVND (reference sequence). The CDR3 covers 13 residues. CDR3 nucleotide sequence: TGTGCCAGTAGTAGTCTCGCCTACAATGAGCAGTTCTTC. This translates into CASSSLAYNEQFF.

V and J are TRBV28 and TRBJ1-2; no clear D. This CDR3 region has 14 residues. Germline V CDR1 and CDR2: MDHEN, SYDVKM. Trimming removed 2 bases at V and 2 bases at J, with 9 bases between. CDR3 residues: CASSLRLLNYGYTF. In DNA, the CDR3 is TGTGCCAGCAGTTTACGTCTCCTAAACTATGGCTACACCTTC.